This TCR beta chain emerged from a study of cytomegalovirus exposure and HLA in healthy donors. From germline, CDR1 is MNHNS and CDR2 SASEGT. This CDR3 has 13 amino acids. V was shortened by 5 bases and J by 3 bases, with 11 bases between the two germline ends. This PCR relied on a set of 60 Vbeta primers and 13 Jbeta primers. Assay used: immunoSEQ multiplex PCR; TCRdb lists only in-frame clones, some missing. Counted here are more than 85,000 clones, approximately 68% occurring once; the ten biggest clones make up approximately 4.3%. Sequencing was done on a sample of PBMCs. The rearrangement uses TRBV6-1 and TRBJ2-7; D not resolved. The sequence derives from a woman aged 18-29 years in good health and CMV-seropositive. The CDR3 reads CASSPSRGYEQYF. The CDR3 coding sequence is TGTGCCAGCAGTCCTTCACGCGGCTACGAGCAGTACTTC.